The 10 T cell receptor beta chains given below trace back to one sample, sequenced in a study of blood T cell repertoires in COVID-19. The method was immunoSEQ multiplex PCR; TCRdb's version includes in-frame clones alone and lacks a portion of them. The sample has a few hundred thousand clones; 87% are singletons. Sample: PBMCs or T cells enriched from blood (not recorded which). The source is a woman aged 25-40 years who had recovered from COVID-19.

This clone occurred once. V and J are TRBV6-2 or TRBV6-3 and TRBJ2-5, with 8 nucleotides matching TRBD2. The CDR3 consists of 15 residues. CDR1 MNHEY and CDR2 SVGEGT come from the germline V gene. J lost 5 bases, V lost 0 bases, and 5 bases had no gene match. The CDR3 DNA reads as TGTGCCAGCAGTTACTCGAGGGGACTAGAGGAGACCCAGTACTTC. Its translation is CASSYSRGLEETQYF.

The genes are TRBV4-1 and TRBJ2-5; TRBD2 matches 12 bases. V shed 5 bases and J 3 bases; nucleotides not matched to a gene: 10. Germline lookup yields CDR1 MGHRA and CDR2 YSYEKL. The CDR3 consists of 17 residues. CDR3 DNA: TGCGCCAGCAGCAACGGGCCTAGCGGGAGGGCTAAAGAGACCCAGTACTTC. This sequence encodes CASSNGPSGRAKETQYF.

This chain connects TRBV3-1 (or the pseudogene TRBV3-2) to TRBJ2-5; TRBD2 matches 8 bases. Germline loops: CDR1 LGHDT, CDR2 YNNKEL (reference sequence). The CDR3 is 15 residues long. Trimming took 4 bases from V and 3 from J; bases not matched to a gene: 7. CDR3 nucleotides: TGTGCCAGCAGCCTCCCCGGGGGGGGAGAAGAGACCCAGTACTTC. It codes for CASSLPGGGEETQYF.

The genes are TRBV15 and TRBJ2-7, with D possibly being TRBD2 (5 bases). This CDR3 is 13 amino acids long. The V end was cut by 8 bases, the J end by 5 bases, with 16 bases between. The germline V gene has CDR1 LNHNV and CDR2 YYDKDF (reference sequence). The CDR3 loop reads CATRRLEAHEQYF. The CDR3 nucleotides are TGTGCCACCCGGAGGCTAGAAGCCCACGAGCAGTACTTC.

V usage is TRBV6-5 and J usage is TRBJ1-1; D perhaps matches TRBD1 (6 bases). The ends were cut back, 5 bases at V and 5 bases at J, with 12 bases in the middle. Germline CDR1 reads MNHEY; CDR2 reads SVGAGI. This CDR3 comprises 13 residues. The chain's CDR3 is CASSLEGDTEAFF. DNA for the CDR3: TGTGCCAGCAGTCTTGAGGGGGATACTGAAGCTTTCTTT.

The V call is TRBV19, the J call TRBJ2-2; perhaps TRBD1 as D (6 bases). CDR1 and CDR2 (germline): LNHDA, SQIVND (reference sequence). V was shortened by 5 bases and J by 10 bases, with 14 bases between the two germline ends. This CDR3 is built from 13 residues. The CDR3 spells CASSSRTALELFF. The CDR3 DNA reads TGTGCCAGTAGTTCGAGGACAGCCTTGGAGCTGTTTTTT.

In regard to this clone: The identical CDR3 is also encoded by other nucleotide sequences in the sample. CDR3 amino acids: CASSPPGQGNIQYF. The CDR3, as DNA: TGTGCCAGCTCACCACCGGGACAGGGGAACATTCAGTACTTC. This chain links TRBV18 with TRBJ2-4; 10 bases match TRBD1. The ends lost 0 bases at V and 7 bases at J; junction bases unmatched: 0. CDR3 size: 14 residues. CDR1 and CDR2 (germline): KGHSH, LQKENI.

The gene calls are TRBV5-1 and TRBJ1-1; 7 bases align to TRBD1. V was clipped by 7 bases and J by 3 bases; unmatched bases: 15. The CDR3 contains 16 residues. Germline V gene data show CDR1 as SGHRS and CDR2 as YFSETQ. The CDR3 loop is CASAPGGSIWDTEAFF. In nucleotides, the CDR3 is TGCGCCAGCGCGCCAGGGGGTTCAATATGGGACACTGAAGCTTTCTTT.

J is TRBJ2-3 and V is TRBV7-9; tentative D call: TRBD2 (6 bases). Trimming shortened V by 5 bases and J by 4 bases, and 16 bases separated the two germline ends. Germline V gives CDR1 SEHNR, CDR2 FQNEAQ (reference sequence). This CDR3 has 15 amino acids. CDR3 DNA sequence: TGTGCCAGCAGCCCTAGCGCTCGGCTTGCAGATACGCAGTATTTT. It yields the protein CASSPSARLADTQYF.

Points on this clone: One end of the junction does not line up with germline, which may come from a read error. This sequence joins TRBV6-5 and TRBJ2-7; perhaps TRBD2 as D (5 bases). The CDR3 extends over 13 amino acids. Per germline, CDR1 MNHEY and CDR2 SVGAGI. The CDR3 here is CASSYPDSDEQYF. CDR3 nucleotide sequence: TGTGCCAGCAGTTACCCGGACTCCGACGAGCAGTACTTC.